One T cell receptor (beta chain) is described in this entry. Assay used: immunoSEQ multiplex PCR; TCRdb lists only in-frame clones, some missing. This sample has fewer than 70,000 clones, with roughly 82% found just once. The data were obtained in a study of OX40 agonist ivuxolimab in advanced cancers. The germline gives CDR1 MDHEN, CDR2 SYDVKM. The V end lost 1 base, the J end lost 10 bases, and 8 bases lay between the germline ends. This CDR3 region has 12 residues. The sequencing used CD4+ or CD8+ T cells sorted from blood, collected in a trial of the OX40 agonist ivuxolimab. V usage is TRBV28 and J usage is TRBJ2-1; D unclear. The origin of this receptor is an adult with an advanced solid tumor such as melanoma, head and neck, liver or kidney cancer. The CDR3 coding sequence is TGTGCCAGCAGTTTATCCCGGACCGAGCAGTTCTTC. The encoded protein is CASSLSRTEQFF.